The 9 T cell receptor beta chains in this list originate from one sample, sequenced in a study of T cell changes during pregnancy in multiple sclerosis. Profiling relied on immunoSEQ multiplex PCR, and the TCRdb table lists in-frame clones only, not all of them. The data show 40,000 to 45,000 clones, with roughly nine tenths seen just once and roughly 1.1% held by the top ten. The sample here was CD4+ T cells from peripheral blood mononuclear cells, taken in the first trimester of pregnancy. Source of these receptors: a female donor with multiple sclerosis, enrolled in a pregnancy study.

This chain uses TRBV13 with TRBJ2-5, with 9 nucleotides matching TRBD2. CDR3 length equals 16 residues. Germline CDR1 is PRHDT and CDR2 is FYEKMQ (reference sequence). V was clipped by 8 bases and J by 5 bases; unmatched bases: 15. CDR3 loop: CASSFGSGSLGETQYF. The CDR3 DNA is TGTGCCAGCTCATTTGGTAGCGGGAGCTTGGGGGAGACCCAGTACTTC.

The chain carries TRBV5-4 and TRBJ2-1, with TRBD2 identical over 13 bases. This CDR3 spans 17 amino acids. Germline CDR1 and CDR2: SGHNT and YYREEE (reference sequence). The junction had 8 bases not matched to a gene; V was cut back by 4 bases and J by 4 bases. This CDR3 is CASSARLAGGLYNEQFF. CDR3 DNA: TGTGCCAGCAGCGCCAGACTAGCGGGAGGCCTATACAATGAGCAGTTCTTC.

This clone appeared a single time. The chain recombines TRBV27 with TRBJ1-6; 8 nucleotides agree with TRBD1. In germline, CDR1 is MNHEY, CDR2 SMNVEV (reference sequence). This CDR3 is 16 amino acids long. V was clipped by 4 bases and J by 6 bases; unmatched bases: 8. The CDR3 loop is CASSWQGALSNSPLHF. CDR3 DNA: TGTGCCAGCAGTTGGCAGGGGGCGCTTAGTAATTCACCCCTCCACTTT.

As DNA, the CDR3 is TGTGCCAGCAGCTTAGGCGGGAGGGCCGTAGATACGCAGTATTTT. Protein sequence: CASSLGGRAVDTQYF. The gene calls are TRBV5-4 and TRBJ2-3; 9 bases agree with TRBD2. The CDR3 runs to 15 residues. In germline, CDR1 is SGHNT, CDR2 YYREEE (reference sequence). V dropped 2 bases and J dropped 5; count of bases not matched to a gene: 6.

The rearrangement links TRBV2 to TRBJ1-2; D perhaps matches TRBD1 (5 bases). This CDR3 region has 13 residues. Germline V gene data show CDR1 as SNHLY and CDR2 as FYNNEI. Trimming stripped 7 bases from V and 1 base from J, with 10 bases between. Written as DNA, the CDR3 is TGTGCCAGCATGATCGACAGTAACTATGGCTACACCTTC. This encodes CASMIDSNYGYTF. Full variable domain (missing parts from reference TRBV2 and TRBJ1-2): EPEVTQTPSHQVTQMGQEVILRCVPISNHLYFYWYRQILGQKVEFLVSFYNNEISEKSEIFDDQFSVERPDGSNFTLKIRSTKLEDSAMYFCASMIDSNYGYTFGSGTRLTVV.

The chain links TRBV6-5 to TRBJ1-3, with D uncertain. Trimming removed 4 bases at V and 0 bases at J, with 10 bases between. CDR1 and CDR2 (germline): MNHEY, SVGAGI. The CDR3 totals 15 residues. CDR3 sequence: CASSSSFYSGNTIYF. CDR3 in DNA: TGTGCCAGCAGTTCGTCCTTTTACTCTGGAAACACCATATATTTT.

This chain connects TRBV20-1 to TRBJ2-5; D gene uncertain. The length of the CDR3 is 11 residues. The V end was cut by 2 bases, the J end by 4 bases, with 5 bases between. Germline values: CDR1 DFQATT, CDR2 SNEGSKA (reference sequence). The CDR3 DNA reads as TGCAGTGCTAGAATTCGAGAGACCCAGTACTTC. This codes for CSARIRETQYF.

CDR3 residues: CASSPQAAGNTIYF. The CDR3 DNA is TGTGCCAGCAGCCCACAGGCGGCTGGAAACACCATATATTTT. The V and J genes are TRBV14 and TRBJ1-3, with D tentatively TRBD1 (5 bases). The CDR3 has 14 amino acids. CDR1 and CDR2 from the germline V gene are SGHDN and FVKESK. Deletions cut 4 bases from V and 2 bases from J, with 9 bases between.

The genes are TRBV7-2 and TRBJ2-2; 8 nucleotides agree with TRBD1. Germline lookup yields CDR1 SGHTA and CDR2 FQGNSA. There are 16 residues in the CDR3. J was trimmed by 7 bases and V by 1 base; bases with no gene match: 8. CDR3 coding DNA: TGTGCCAGCAGCTTAGGACAGGGGCCTAGAGGCGGGGAGCTGTTTTTT. This sequence encodes CASSLGQGPRGGELFF.